The T cell receptor (beta chain) under discussion was sequenced for a study of T cells in Graves' hyperthyroidism and ophthalmopathy. Study observations and caveats: Model predictions of ophthalmopathy came a median approximately 6.8 months before onset.

Exclusion criteria comprised uncontrolled infection, other autoimmune disease, pregnancy or lactation. Diagnoses used clinical symptoms, serum thyroxine and TRAb, thyroid ultrasound and orbital computed tomography. This sample holds PBMCs from less than 13 ml fresh peripheral blood. Amplification of TCR beta CDR3 regions was performed using RNA transcripts as template. TCR CDR3 regions were first amplified by RT-PCR with HTBI primers. In TCRdb, the multiplex PCR reads were re-called with MiXCR into one record per CDR3 protein. The sample includes about 410,000 distinct CDR3 sequences, about 14% seen only once; the top ten take about 20%. Remarks on this clonotype: Its antigen remains unknown.

V lost 4 bases, J lost 3 bases, and 8 bases stayed unmatched. Germline loops: CDR1 SGDLS, CDR2 YYNGEE. This CDR3 comprises 15 residues. The sample taken for sequencing was blood. This chain uses TRBV9 with TRBJ2-5, with 8 bases identical to TRBD2. The TCR sequence derives from a woman aged 25 to 45 with Graves' ophthalmopathy. The chain's CDR3 is CASSLPGGGKETQYF. The DNA of the CDR3 is TGTGCCAGCAGCCTTCCCGGGGGGGGAAAAGAGACCCAGTACTTC.